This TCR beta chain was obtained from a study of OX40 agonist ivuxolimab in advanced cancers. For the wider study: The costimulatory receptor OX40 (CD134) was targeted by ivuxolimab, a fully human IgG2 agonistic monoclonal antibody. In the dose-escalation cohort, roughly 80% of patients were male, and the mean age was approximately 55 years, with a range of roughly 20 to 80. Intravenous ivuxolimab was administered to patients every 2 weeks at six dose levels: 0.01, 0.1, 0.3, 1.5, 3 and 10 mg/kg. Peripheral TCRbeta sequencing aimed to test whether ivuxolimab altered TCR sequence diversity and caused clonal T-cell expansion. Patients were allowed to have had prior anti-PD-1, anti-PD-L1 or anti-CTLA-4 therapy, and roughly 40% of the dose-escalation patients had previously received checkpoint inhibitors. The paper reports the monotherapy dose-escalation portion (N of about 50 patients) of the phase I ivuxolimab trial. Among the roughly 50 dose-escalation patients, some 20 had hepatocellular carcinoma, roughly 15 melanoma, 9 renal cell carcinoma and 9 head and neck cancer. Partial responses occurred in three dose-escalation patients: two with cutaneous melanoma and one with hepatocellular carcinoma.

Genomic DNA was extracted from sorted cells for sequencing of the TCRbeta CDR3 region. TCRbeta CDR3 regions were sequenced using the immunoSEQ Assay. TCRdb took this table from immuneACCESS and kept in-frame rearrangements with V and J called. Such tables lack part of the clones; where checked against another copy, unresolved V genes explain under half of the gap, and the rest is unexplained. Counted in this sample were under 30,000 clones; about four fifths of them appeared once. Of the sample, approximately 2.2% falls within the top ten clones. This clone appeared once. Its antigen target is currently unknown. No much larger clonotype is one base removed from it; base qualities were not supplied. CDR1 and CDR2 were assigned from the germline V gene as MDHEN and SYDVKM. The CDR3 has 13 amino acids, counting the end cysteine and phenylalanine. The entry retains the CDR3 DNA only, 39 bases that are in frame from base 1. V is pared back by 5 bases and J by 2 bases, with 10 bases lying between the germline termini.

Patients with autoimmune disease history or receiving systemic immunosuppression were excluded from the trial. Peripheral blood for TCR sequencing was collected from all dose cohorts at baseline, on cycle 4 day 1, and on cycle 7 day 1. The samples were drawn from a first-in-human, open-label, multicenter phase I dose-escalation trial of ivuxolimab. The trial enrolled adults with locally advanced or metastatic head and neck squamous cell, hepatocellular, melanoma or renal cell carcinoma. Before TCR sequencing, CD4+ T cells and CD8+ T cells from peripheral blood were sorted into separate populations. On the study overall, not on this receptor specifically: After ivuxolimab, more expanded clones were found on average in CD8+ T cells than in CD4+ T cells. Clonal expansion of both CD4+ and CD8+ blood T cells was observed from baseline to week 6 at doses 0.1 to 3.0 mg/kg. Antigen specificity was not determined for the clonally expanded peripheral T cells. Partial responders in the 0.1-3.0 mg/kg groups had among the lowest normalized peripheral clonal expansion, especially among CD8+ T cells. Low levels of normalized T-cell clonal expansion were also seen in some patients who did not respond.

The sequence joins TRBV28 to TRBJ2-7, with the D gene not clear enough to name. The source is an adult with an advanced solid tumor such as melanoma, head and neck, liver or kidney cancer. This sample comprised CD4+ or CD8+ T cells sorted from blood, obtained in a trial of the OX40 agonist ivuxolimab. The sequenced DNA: TGTGCCAGCAGTCTTATCAGGCCCTACGAGCAGTACTTC. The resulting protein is CASSLIRPYEQYF.